This T cell receptor (beta chain) was identified during a study of shared T cell receptors in the human thymus. The repertoire was sequenced with immunoSEQ multiplex PCR; TCRdb's copy has only in-frame clones and lacks some. The profile shows about 730,000 clones, approximately 85% of them singletons. Deletions cut 4 bases from V and 1 base from J, with 14 bases between. The CDR3 loop spans 15 amino acids. Germline CDR1 reads LNHNV; CDR2 reads YYDKDF (reference sequence). The data also belong to a second study, concerning human thymus T cells.

The rearrangement links TRBV15 to TRBJ2-7; D gene ambiguous. The clonotype originates from a girl less than two years old with a congenital heart defect. Sequencing was carried out using thymocytes. CDR3 loop: CATSMASRGSYEQYF. The DNA for the CDR3 is TGTGCCACCAGCATGGCTAGTCGTGGTTCCTACGAGCAGTACTTC.